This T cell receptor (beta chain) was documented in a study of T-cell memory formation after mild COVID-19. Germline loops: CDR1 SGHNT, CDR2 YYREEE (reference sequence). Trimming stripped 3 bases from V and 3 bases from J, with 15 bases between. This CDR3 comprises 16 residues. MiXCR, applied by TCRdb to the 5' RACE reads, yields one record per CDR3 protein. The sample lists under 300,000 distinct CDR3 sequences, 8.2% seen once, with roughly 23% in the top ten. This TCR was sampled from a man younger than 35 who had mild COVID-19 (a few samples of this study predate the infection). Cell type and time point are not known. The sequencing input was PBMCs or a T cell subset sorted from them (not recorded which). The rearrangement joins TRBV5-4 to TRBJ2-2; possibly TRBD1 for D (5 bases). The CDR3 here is CASSSPARQHTGELFF. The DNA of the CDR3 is TGTGCCAGCAGCTCTCCTGCTCGACAGCACACCGGGGAGCTGTTTTTT.